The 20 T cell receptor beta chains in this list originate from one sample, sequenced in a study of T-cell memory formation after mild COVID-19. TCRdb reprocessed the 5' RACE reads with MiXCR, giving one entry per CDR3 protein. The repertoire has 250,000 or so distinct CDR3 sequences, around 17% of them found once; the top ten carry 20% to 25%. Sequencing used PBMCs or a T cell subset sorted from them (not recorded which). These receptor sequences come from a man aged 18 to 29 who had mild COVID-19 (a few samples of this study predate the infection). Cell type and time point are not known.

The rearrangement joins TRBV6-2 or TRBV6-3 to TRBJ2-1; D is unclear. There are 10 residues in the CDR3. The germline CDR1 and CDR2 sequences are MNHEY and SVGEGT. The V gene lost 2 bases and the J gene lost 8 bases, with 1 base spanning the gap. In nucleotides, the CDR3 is TGTGCCAGCAGTTACCATGAGCAGTTCTTC. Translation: CASSYHEQFF.

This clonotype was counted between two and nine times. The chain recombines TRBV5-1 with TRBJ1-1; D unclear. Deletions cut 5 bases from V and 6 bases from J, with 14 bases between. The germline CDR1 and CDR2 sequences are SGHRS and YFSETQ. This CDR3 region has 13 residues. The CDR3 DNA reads TGCGCCAGCAGTTTTCTCGAATCCCCTGAAGCTTTCTTT. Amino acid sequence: CASSFLESPEAFF. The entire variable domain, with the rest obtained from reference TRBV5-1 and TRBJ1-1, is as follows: KAGVTQTPRYLIKTRGQQVTLSCSPISGHRSVSWYQQTPGQGLQFLFEYFSETQRNKGNFPGRFSGRQFSNSRSEMNVSTLELGDSALYLCASSFLESPEAFFGQGTRLTVV.

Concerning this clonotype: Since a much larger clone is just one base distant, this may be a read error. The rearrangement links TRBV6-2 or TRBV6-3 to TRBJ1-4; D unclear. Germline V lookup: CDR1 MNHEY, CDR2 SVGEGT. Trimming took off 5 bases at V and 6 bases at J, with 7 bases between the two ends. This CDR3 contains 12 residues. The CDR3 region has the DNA TGTGCCAGCAGTCCCGTGGATGAAAAACTGTTTTTT. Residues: CASSPVDEKLFF.

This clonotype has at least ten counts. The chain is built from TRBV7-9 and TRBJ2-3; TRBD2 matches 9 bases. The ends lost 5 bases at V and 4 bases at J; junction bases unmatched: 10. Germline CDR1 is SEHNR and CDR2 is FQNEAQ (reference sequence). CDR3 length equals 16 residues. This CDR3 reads CASSPRGRGGADTQYF. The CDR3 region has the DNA TGTGCCAGCAGCCCCCGTGGGCGGGGGGGCGCAGATACGCAGTATTTT.

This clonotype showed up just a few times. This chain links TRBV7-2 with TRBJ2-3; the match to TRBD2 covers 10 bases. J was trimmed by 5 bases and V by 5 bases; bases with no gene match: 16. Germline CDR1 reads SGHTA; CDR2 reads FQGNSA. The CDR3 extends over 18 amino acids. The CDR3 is CASSLSIAGGIIQDTQYF. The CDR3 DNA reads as TGTGCCAGCAGCCTAAGTATAGCGGGGGGAATTATTCAAGATACGCAGTATTTT.

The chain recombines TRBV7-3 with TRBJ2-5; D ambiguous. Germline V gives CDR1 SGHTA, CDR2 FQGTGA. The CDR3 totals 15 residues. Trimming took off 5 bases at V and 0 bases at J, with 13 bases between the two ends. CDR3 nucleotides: TGTGCCAGCAGCGCGGCTGGGTCGTACCAAGAGACCCAGTACTTC. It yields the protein CASSAAGSYQETQYF.

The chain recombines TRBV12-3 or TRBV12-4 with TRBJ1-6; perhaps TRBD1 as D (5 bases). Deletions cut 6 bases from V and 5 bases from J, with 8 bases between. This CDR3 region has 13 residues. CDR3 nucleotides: TGTGCCAGCAGCGGGACCGATAATTCACCCCTCCACTTT. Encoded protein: CASSGTDNSPLHF.

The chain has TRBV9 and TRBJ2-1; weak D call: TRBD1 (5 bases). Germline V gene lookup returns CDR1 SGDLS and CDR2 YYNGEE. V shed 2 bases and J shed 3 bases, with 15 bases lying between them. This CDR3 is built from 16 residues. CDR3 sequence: CASSVTGYGFYNEQFF. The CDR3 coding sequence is TGTGCCAGCAGCGTTACAGGATACGGCTTCTACAATGAGCAGTTCTTC. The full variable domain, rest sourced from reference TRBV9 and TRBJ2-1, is DSGVTQTPKHLITATGQRVTLRCSPRSGDLSVYWYQQSLDQGLQFLIQYYNGEERAKGNILERFSAQQFPDLHSELNLSSLELGDSALYFCASSVTGYGFYNEQFFGPGTRLTVL.

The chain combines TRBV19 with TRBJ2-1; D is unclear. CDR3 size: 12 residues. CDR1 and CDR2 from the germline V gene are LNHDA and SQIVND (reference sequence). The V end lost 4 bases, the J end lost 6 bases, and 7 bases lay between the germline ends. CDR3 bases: TGTGCCAGTAGTAATAGCCGCAATGAGCAGTTCTTC. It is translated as CASSNSRNEQFF.

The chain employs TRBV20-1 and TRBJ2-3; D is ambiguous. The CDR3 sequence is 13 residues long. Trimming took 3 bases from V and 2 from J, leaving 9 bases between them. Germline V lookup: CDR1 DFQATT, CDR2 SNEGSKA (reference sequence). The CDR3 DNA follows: TGCAGTGCTAGGCCCCCTGACACAGATACGCAGTATTTT. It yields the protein CSARPPDTDTQYF.

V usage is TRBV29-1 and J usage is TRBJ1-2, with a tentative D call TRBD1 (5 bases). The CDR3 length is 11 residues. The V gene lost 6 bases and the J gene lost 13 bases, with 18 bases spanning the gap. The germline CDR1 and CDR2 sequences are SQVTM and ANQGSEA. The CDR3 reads CSVPSGPLLTF. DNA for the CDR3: TGCAGCGTGCCCTCAGGGCCCCTTCTCACCTTC.

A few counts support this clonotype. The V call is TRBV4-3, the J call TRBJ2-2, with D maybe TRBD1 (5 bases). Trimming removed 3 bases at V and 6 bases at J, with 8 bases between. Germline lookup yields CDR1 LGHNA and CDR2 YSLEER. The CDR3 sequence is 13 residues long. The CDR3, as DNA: TGCGCCAGCAGCCAGCAGGGATCCGGGGAGCTGTTTTTT. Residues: CASSQQGSGELFF.

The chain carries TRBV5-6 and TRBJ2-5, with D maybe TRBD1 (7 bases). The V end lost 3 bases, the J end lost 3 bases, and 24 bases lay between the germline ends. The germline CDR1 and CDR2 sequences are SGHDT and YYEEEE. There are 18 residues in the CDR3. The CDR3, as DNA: TGTGCCAGCAGCTCCGTACGCCAGGGGGGACGAATTAAAGAGACCCAGTACTTC. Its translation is CASSSVRQGGRIKETQYF.

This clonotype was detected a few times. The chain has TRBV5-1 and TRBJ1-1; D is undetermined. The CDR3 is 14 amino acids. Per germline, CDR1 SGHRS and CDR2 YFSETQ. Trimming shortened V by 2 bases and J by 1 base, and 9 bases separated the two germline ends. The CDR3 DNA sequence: TGCGCCAGCAGCTTCGCCGATTCGAACACTGAAGCTTTCTTT. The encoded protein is CASSFADSNTEAFF.

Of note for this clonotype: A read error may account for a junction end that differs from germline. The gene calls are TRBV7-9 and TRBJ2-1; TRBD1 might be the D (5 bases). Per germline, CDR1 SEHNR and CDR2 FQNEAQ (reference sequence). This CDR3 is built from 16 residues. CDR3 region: CASSIRIQENYKEQFF. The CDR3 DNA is TGTGCCAGCAGCATCAGAATACAGGAAAACTACAAAGAGCAGTTCTTC.

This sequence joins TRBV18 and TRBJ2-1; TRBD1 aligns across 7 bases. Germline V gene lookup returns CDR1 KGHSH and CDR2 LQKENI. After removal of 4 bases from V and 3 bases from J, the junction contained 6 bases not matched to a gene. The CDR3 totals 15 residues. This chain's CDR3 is CASSHRDSYYNEQFF. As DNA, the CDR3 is TGTGCCAGCTCACATCGGGACAGTTACTACAATGAGCAGTTCTTC.

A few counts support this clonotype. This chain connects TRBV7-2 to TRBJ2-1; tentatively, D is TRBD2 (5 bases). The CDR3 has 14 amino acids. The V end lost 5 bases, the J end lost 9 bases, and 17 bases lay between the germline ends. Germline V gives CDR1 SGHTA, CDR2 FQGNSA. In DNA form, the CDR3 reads TGTGCCAGCAGCCCCCCCGCGGGTTCCCTTGAGCAGTTCTTC. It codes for CASSPPAGSLEQFF.

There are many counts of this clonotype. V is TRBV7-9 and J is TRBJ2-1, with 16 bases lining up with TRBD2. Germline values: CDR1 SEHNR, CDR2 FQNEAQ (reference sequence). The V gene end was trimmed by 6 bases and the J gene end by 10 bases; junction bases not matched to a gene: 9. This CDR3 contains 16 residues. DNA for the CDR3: TGTGCCAGCAGAACGGGACTAGCGGGGGGGCGCGGGGAGCAGTTCTTC. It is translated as CASRTGLAGGRGEQFF.

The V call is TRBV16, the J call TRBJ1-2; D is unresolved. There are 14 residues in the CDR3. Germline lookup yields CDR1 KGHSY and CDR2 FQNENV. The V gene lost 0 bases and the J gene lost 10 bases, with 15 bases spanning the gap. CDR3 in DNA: TGTGCCAGCAGCCAATCAGAAGGACCTGTGGCCTACACCTTC. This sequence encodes CASSQSEGPVAYTF.

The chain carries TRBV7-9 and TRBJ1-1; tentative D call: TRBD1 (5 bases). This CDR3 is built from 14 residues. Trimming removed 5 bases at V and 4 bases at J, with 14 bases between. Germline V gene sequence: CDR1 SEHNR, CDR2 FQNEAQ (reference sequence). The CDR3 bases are TGTGCCAGCAGCCCGACGCGGGGGGTCACTGAAGCTTTCTTT. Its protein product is CASSPTRGVTEAFF. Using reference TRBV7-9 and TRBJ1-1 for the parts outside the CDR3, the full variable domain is DTGVSQNPRHKITKRGQNVTFRCDPISEHNRLYWYRQTLGQGPEFLTYFQNEAQLEKSRLLSDRFSAERPKGSFSTLEIQRTEQGDSAMYLCASSPTRGVTEAFFGQGTRLTVV.